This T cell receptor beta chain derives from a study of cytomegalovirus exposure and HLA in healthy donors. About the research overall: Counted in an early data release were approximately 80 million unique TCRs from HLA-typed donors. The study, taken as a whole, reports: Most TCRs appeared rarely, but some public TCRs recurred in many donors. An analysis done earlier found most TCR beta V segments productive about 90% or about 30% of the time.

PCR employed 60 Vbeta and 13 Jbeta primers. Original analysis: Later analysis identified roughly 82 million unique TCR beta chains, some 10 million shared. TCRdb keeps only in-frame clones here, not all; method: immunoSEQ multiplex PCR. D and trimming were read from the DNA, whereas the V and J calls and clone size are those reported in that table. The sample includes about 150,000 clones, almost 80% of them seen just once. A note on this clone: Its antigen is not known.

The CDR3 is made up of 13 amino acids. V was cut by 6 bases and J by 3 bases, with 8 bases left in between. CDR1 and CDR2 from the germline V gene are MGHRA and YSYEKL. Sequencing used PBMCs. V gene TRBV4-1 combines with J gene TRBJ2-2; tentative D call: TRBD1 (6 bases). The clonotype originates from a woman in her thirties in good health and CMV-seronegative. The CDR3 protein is CASSRTDTGELFF. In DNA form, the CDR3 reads TGCGCCAGCAGTCGGACAGACACCGGGGAGCTGTTTTTT.